The 5 T cell receptor beta chains in this list originate from one sample, sequenced in a study. One entry per CDR3 protein, called by TCRdb with MiXCR from the 5' RACE reads. The sample gives about 10,000 distinct CDR3 sequences, 25% to 30% of which show up once; over 4.5% is in the top ten. Sequencing was performed on naive CD4+ T cells sorted from a lymph node. Described subset: naive CD4+ T cells, CD4+CD45RA+CD25-. These receptors were taken from a female donor with breast cancer.

Remarks on this clonotype: An end of the junction differs from the germline gene, which may be a read error. This chain connects TRBV29-1 to TRBJ1-4; D is undetermined. Germline V gives CDR1 SQVTM, CDR2 ANQGSEA. The CDR3 is made up of 12 amino acids. As DNA, the CDR3 is TGCAGCGCGGGTGAAATTAATGAAAAACTGTTGTTT. It is translated as CSAGEINEKLLF.

This clonotype was counted ten times or more. The genes are TRBV7-2 and TRBJ1-6, with D hard to call. The ends were cut back, 3 bases at V and 6 bases at J, with 12 bases in the middle. Germline V CDR1 and CDR2: SGHTA, FQGNSA. The CDR3 consists of 15 residues. The CDR3 nucleotides read TGTGCCAGCAGCTTCGAAAGGGTGGTTAATTCACCCCTCCACTTT. It translates to CASSFERVVNSPLHF.

This clonotype is deemed medium-sized. The V call is TRBV7-8, the J call TRBJ1-5; 7 bases fit TRBD1. Germline V gene data show CDR1 as SGHVS and CDR2 as FQNEAQ. CDR3 length equals 16 residues. The junction had 7 bases not matched to a gene; V was cut back by 5 bases and J by 0 bases. CDR3 loop: CASSPGTVVSNQPQHF. The CDR3 DNA reads TGTGCCAGCAGCCCCGGGACAGTTGTTAGCAATCAGCCCCAGCATTTT.

The V call is TRBV3-1, the J call TRBJ2-1, with TRBD2 matching over 7 bases. Germline CDR1 reads LGHDT; CDR2 reads YNNKEL (reference sequence). The CDR3 is 15 amino acids. Trimming at V came to 0 bases and at J to 3 bases, leaving 2 bases not matched to a gene. CDR3 nucleotide sequence: TGTGCCAGCAGCCAAGACGGACTAGACTACAATGAGCAGTTCTTC. Amino acids: CASSQDGLDYNEQFF.

In its sample, this clonotype was seen many times. The chain joins TRBV24-1 to TRBJ1-1; D unresolved. Trimming shortened V by 2 bases and J by 1 base, and 4 bases separated the two germline ends. Germline CDR1 KGHDR, CDR2 SFDVKD. There are 13 residues in the CDR3. The CDR3 bases are TGTGCCACCAGTGATTCGAAGAACACTGAAGCTTTCTTT. As protein: CATSDSKNTEAFF.